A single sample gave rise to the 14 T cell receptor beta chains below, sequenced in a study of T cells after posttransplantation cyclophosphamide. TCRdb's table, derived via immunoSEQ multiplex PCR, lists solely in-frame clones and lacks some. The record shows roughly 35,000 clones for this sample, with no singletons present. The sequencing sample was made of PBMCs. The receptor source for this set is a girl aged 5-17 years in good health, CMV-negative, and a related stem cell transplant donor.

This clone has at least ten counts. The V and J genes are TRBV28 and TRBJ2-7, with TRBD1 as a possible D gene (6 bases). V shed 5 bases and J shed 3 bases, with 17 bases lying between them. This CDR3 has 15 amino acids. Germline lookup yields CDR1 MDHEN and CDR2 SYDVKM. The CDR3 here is CASSALGPGVYEQYF. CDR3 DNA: TGTGCCAGCAGTGCCCTAGGGCCAGGGGTCTACGAGCAGTACTTC.

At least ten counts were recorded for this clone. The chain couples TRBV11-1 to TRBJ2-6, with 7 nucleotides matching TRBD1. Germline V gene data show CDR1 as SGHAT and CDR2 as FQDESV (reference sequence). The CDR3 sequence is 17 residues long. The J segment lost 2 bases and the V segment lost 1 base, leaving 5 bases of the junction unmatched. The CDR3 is CASSLVRDRTGANVLTF. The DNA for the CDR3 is TGTGCCAGCAGCTTAGTAAGGGACAGAACTGGGGCCAACGTCCTGACTTTC. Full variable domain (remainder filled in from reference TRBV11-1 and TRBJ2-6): EAEVAQSPRYKITEKSQAVAFWCDPISGHATLYWYRQILGQGPELLVQFQDESVVDDSQLPKDRFSAERLKGVDSTLKIQPAELGDSAMYLCASSLVRDRTGANVLTFGAGSRLTVL.

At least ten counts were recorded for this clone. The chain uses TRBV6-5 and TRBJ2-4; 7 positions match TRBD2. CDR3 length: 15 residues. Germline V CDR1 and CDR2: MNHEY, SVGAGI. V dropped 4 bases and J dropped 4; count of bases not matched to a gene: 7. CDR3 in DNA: TGTGCCAGCAGTTCGTATCTAGCGGATAAAAACATTCAGTACTTC. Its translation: CASSSYLADKNIQYF.

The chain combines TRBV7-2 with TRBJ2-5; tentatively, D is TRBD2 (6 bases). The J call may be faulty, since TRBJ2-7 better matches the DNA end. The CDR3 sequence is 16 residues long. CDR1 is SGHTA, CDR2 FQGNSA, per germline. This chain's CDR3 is CASSPGRGFGSYEQYF. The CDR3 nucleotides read TGTGCCAGCAGCCCGGGCCGGGGGTTTGGCTCCTACGAGCAGTACTTC.

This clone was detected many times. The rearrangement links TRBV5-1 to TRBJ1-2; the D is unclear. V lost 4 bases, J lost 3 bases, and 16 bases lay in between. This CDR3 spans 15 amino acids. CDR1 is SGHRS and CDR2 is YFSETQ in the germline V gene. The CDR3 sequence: CASSPLTDLHYGYTF. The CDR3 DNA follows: TGCGCCAGCAGCCCCTTAACCGACTTGCACTATGGCTACACCTTC.

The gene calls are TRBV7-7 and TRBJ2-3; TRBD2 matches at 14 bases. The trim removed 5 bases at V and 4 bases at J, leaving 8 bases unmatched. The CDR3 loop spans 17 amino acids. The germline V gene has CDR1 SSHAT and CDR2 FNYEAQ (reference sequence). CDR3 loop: CASSPGLAGDWADTQYF. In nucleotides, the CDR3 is TGTGCCAGCAGCCCGGGACTAGCGGGAGACTGGGCAGATACGCAGTATTTT.

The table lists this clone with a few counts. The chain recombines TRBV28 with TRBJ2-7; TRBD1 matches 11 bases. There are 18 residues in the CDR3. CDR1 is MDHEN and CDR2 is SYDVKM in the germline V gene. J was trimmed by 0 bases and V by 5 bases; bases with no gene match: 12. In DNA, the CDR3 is TGTGCCAGCAGTCCTAGTCCCGGGACAGGGGGTAGCTCCTACGAGCAGTACTTC. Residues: CASSPSPGTGGSSYEQYF.

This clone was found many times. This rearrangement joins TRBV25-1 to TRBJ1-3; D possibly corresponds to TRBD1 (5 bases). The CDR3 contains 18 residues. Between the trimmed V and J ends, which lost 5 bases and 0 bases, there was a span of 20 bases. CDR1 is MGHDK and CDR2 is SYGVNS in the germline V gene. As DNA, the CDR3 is TGTGCCAGCAGTTCAAAGGTGGAGGGGTCTAGCTCTGGAAACACCATATATTTT. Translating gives CASSSKVEGSSSGNTIYF.

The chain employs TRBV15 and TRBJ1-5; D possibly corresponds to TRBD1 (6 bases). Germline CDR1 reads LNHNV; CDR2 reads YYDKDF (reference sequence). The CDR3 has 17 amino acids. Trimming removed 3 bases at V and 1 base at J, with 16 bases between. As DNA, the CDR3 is TGTGCCACCAGCAGCAGAGATCAGGGGCTGAGCAATCAGCCCCAGCATTTT. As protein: CATSSRDQGLSNQPQHF. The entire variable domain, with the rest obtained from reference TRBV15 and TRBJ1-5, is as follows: DAMVIQNPRYQVTQFGKPVTLSCSQTLNHNVMYWYQQKSSQAPKLLFHYYDKDFNNEADTPDNFQSRRPNTSFCFLDIRSPGLGDTAMYLCATSSRDQGLSNQPQHFGDGTRLSIL.

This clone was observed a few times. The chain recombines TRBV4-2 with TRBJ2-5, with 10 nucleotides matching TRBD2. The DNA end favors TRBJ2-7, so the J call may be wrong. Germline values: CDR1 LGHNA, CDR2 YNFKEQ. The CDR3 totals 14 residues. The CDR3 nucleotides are TGTGCCAGCAGCCAAGGACTAGCGGGCTACGAGCAGTACTTC. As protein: CASSQGLAGYEQYF.

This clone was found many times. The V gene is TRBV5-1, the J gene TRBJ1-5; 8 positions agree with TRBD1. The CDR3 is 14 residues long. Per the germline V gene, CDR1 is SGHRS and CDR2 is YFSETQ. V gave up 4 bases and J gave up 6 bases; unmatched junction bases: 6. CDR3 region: CASSPGGWGQPQHF. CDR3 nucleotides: TGCGCCAGCAGCCCAGGGGGCTGGGGTCAGCCCCAGCATTTT.

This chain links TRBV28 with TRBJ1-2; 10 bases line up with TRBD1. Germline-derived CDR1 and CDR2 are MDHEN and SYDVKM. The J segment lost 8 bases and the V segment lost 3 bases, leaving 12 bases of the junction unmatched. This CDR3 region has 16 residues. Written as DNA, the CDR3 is TGTGCCAGCAGTTTGAGGAAATCCGGGACAGGGGACGGCTACACCTTC. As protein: CASSLRKSGTGDGYTF.

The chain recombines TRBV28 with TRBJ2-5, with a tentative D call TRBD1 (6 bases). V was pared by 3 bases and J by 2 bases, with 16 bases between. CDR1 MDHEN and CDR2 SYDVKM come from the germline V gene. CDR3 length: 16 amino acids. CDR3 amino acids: CASSLVGGGLQETQYF. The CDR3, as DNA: TGTGCCAGCAGTTTGGTAGGGGGTGGGCTACAAGAGACCCAGTACTTC.

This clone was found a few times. CDR3 nucleotide sequence: TGTGCCAGCTTAAACTTCAACTACGAGCAGTACTTC. Translated: CASLNFNYEQYF. The chain joins TRBV28 to TRBJ2-7; D is ambiguous. The germline V and J ends were trimmed by 8 bases and 3 bases, with 11 bases remaining between them. Germline V CDR1 and CDR2: MDHEN, SYDVKM. There are 12 residues in the CDR3.